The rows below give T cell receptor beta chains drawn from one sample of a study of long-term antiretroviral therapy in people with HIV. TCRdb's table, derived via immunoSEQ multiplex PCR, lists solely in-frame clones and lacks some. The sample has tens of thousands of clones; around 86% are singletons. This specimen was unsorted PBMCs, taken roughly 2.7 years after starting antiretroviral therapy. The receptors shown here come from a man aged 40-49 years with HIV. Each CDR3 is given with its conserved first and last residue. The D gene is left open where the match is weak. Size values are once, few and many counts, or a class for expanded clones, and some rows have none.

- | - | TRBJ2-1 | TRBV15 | CATSTSQRANNEQFF | TGTGCCACCAGCACCTCTCAACGGGCCAACAATGAGCAGTTCTTC
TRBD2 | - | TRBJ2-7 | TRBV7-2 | CASSWLAGAPYEQYF | TGTGCCAGCAGCTGGCTAGCGGGAGCCCCCTACGAGCAGTACTTC
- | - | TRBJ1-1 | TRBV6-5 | CASSPGYEAFF | TGTGCCAGCAGTCCTGGTTACGAAGCTTTCTTT
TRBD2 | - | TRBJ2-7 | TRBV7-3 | CASSPTSGGPYEQYF | TGTGCCAGCAGCCCCACTAGCGGGGGCCCGTACGAGCAGTACTTC
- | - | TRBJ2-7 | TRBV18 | CASSPPGLSYEQYF | TGTGCCAGCTCACCACCAGGGCTCTCCTACGAGCAGTACTTC
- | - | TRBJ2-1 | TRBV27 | CASSRDYNEQFF | TGTGCCAGCAGTCGGGACTACAATGAGCAGTTCTTC
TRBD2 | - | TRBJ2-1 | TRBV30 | CAWVLAGGNEQFF | TGTGCCTGGGTACTAGCGGGGGGTAATGAGCAGTTCTTC
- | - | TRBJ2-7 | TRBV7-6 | CASSPGGGHEQYF | TGTGCCAGCAGCCCAGGCGGGGGCCACGAGCAGTACTTC
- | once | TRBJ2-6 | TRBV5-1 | CASSPRTATNSGANVLTF | TGCGCCAGCAGCCCTCGGACAGCGACTAACTCTGGGGCCAACGTCCTGACTTTC
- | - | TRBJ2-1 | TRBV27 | CASSLQTKGNEQFF | TGTGCCAGCAGTTTACAGACCAAAGGCAATGAGCAGTTCTTC
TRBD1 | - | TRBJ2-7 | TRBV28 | CASSFRGLRSYEQYF | TGTGCCAGCAGTTTCAGGGGGCTGAGGTCCTACGAGCAGTACTTC
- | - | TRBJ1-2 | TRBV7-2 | CASSLGSRTATYGYTF | TGTGCCAGCAGCTTAGGATCCAGGACAGCGACCTATGGCTACACCTTC
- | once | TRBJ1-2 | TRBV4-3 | CASSQDSGTNYGYTF | TGCGCCAGCAGCCAAGATAGTGGCACTAACTATGGCTACACCTTC
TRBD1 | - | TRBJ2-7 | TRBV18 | CASSPSGQAAYEQYF | TGTGCCAGCTCACCAAGCGGACAGGCGGCCTACGAGCAGTACTTC
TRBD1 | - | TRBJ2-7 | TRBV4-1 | CASSQGTGNYEQYF | TGCGCCAGCAGCCAAGGGACAGGGAACTACGAGCAGTACTTC
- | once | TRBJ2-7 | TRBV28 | CASGGDTSYEQYF | TGTGCCAGCGGAGGGGACACCTCCTACGAGCAGTACTTC
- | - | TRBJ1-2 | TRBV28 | CASSLTGYGYTF | TGTGCCAGCAGTTTAACAGGCTATGGCTACACCTTC
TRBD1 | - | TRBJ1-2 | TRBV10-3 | CAIGQGEGYTF | TGTGCCATCGGACAGGGAGAAGGCTACACCTTC
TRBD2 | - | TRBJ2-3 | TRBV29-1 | CSVESRGYTDTQYF | TGCAGCGTTGAGTCGCGGGGGTACACAGATACGCAGTATTTT
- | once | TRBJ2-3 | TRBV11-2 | CASSLVGGRTDTQYF | TGTGCCAGCAGCTTAGTTGGCGGCCGCACAGATACGCAGTATTTT
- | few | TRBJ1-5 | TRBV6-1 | CASSEATYQPQHF | TGTGCCAGCAGTGAAGCGACCTATCAGCCCCAGCATTTT
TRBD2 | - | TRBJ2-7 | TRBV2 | CATYPGTSGSVQYF | TGTGCCACCTATCCCGGGACTAGCGGGAGTGTGCAGTACTTC
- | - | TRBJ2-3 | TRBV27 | CASSLSTAVTSTDTQYF | TGTGCCAGCAGTTTATCAACGGCGGTGACGAGTACAGATACGCAGTATTTT
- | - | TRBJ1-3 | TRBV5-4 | CASSQSGVGGNTIYF | TGTGCCAGCAGCCAGTCTGGCGTGGGTGGAAACACCATATATTTT
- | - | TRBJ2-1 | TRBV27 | CASSFYQGSVHNEQFF | TGTGCCAGCAGTTTTTATCAGGGGTCGGTCCACAATGAGCAGTTCTTC
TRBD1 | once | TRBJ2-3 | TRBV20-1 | CKGTGPDTQYF | TGCAAAGGGACAGGGCCCGATACGCAGTATTTT
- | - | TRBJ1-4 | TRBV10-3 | CAISGGEGEKLFF | TGTGCCATCAGTGGGGGAGAGGGTGAAAAACTGTTTTTT
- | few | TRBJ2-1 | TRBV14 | CASSQFDSYNEQFF | TGTGCCAGCAGCCAGTTTGACAGTTACAATGAGCAGTTCTTC
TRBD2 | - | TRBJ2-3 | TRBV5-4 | CASSSGGGGTSTDTQYF | TGTGCCAGCAGCAGCGGGGGGGGAGGGACTAGCACAGATACGCAGTATTTT
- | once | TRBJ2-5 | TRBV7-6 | CASSNDREETQYF | TGTGCCAGCAGCAACGACAGAGAAGAGACCCAGTACTTC
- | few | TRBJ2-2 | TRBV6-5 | CASSYLSPSGGELFF | TGTGCCAGCAGTTACTTATCCCCCTCCGGGGGGGAGCTGTTTTTT
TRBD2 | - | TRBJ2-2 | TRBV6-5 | CASRRAGAGTGELFF | TGTGCCAGCAGGCGAGCGGGAGCAGGCACCGGGGAGCTGTTTTTT
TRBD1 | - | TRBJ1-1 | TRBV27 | CASTHKSGGTMNTEAFF | TGTGCCAGCACTCATAAGTCAGGGGGGACAATGAACACTGAAGCTTTCTTT
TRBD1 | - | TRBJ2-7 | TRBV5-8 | CASSLQGGSEQYF | TGTGCCAGCAGCTTACAGGGGGGAAGCGAGCAGTACTTC
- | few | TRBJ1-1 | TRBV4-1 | CASRRATEAFF | TGCGCCAGCAGAAGAGCCACTGAAGCTTTCTTT
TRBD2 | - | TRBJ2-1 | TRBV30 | CAWSEIAGGEQFF | TGTGCCTGGAGTGAGATAGCGGGAGGTGAGCAGTTCTTC
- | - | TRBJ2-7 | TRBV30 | CAWSGDSIWAYEQYF | TGTGCCTGGAGTGGGGACTCAATCTGGGCCTACGAGCAGTACTTC
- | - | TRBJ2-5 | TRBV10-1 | CASSDLETQYF | TGCGCCAGCAGTGATCTCGAGACCCAGTACTTC
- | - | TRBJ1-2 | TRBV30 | CAWDRDLGYGYTF | TGTGCCTGGGATCGGGACTTAGGGTATGGCTACACCTTC
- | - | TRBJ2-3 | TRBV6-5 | CASSMDSQSTDTQYF | TGCGCCAGCAGTATGGACAGCCAGAGCACAGATACGCAGTATTTT
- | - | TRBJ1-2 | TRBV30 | CAWSVLGGYTF | TGTGCCTGGAGTGTACTGGGAGGCTACACCTTC
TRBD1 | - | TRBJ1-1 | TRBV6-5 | CASSLTGMNTEAFF | TGTGCCAGCAGTTTGACAGGGATGAACACTGAAGCTTTCTTT
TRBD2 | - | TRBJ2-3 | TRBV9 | CASSARTSGLTDTQYF | TGTGCCAGCAGCGCGCGGACTAGCGGCCTCACAGATACGCAGTATTTT
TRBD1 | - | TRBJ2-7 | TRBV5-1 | CASSSGGTGVYEQYF | TGCGCCAGCAGCTCTGGCGGGACAGGGGTTTACGAGCAGTACTTC
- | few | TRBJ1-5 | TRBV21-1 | CASSKNVRARGNQPQHF | TGTGCCAGCAGCAAAAATGTACGGGCCAGGGGAAATCAGCCCCAGCATTTT
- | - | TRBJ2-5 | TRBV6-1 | CASSATGPETQYF | TGTGCCAGCAGTGCGACAGGACCAGAGACCCAGTACTTC
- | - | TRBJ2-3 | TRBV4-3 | CASSQAYSTDTQYF | TGCGCCAGCAGCCAAGCTTACAGCACAGATACGCAGTATTTT
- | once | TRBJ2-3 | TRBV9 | CASSAAVRGSNADTQYF | TGTGCCAGCAGCGCCGCTGTCCGGGGGAGTAACGCAGATACGCAGTATTTT
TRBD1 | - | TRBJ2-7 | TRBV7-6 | CASSLGQGAYEQYF | TGTGCCAGCAGCTTAGGACAGGGCGCCTACGAGCAGTACTTC
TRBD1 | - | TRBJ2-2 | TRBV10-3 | CAIGVPPGTGDTGELFF | TGTGCCATCGGCGTACCCCCCGGGACAGGGGACACCGGGGAGCTGTTTTTT
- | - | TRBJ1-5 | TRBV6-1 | CASSDRGSNQPQHF | TGTGCCAGCAGTGACCGGGGTAGCAATCAGCCCCAGCATTTT
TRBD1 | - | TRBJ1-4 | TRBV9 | CASSVASAGGEKLFF | TGTGCCAGCAGCGTAGCTTCGGCAGGGGGTGAAAAACTGTTTTTT
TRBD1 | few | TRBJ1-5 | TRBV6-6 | CATTGTGGNQPQHF | TGTGCCACCACCGGGACAGGGGGCAATCAGCCCCAGCATTTT
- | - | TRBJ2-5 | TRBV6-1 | CASSWIEETQYF | TGTGCCAGCAGTTGGATTGAAGAGACCCAGTACTTC
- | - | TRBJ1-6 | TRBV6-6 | CASSYVADHNSPLHF | TGTGCCAGCAGTTACGTCGCCGATCATAATTCACCCCTCCACTTT
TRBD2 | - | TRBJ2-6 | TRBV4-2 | CASSQPSGGLGANVLTF | TGTGCCAGCAGCCAGCCCAGCGGGGGGCTTGGGGCCAACGTCCTGACTTTC
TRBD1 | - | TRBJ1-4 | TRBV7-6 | CASSRQGATNEKLFF | TGTGCCAGCAGCCGACAGGGAGCAACTAATGAAAAACTGTTTTTT
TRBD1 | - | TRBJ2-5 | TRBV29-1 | CSVDVGRGPETQYF | TGCAGCGTTGACGTTGGCAGGGGGCCAGAGACCCAGTACTTC
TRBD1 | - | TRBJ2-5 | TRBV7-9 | CASSSGGSETQYF | TGTGCCAGCAGCTCAGGGGGATCCGAGACCCAGTACTTC
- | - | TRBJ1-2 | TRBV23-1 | CANSPWTFAAGYGYTF | TGCGCCAATTCGCCTTGGACATTCGCGGCGGGCTATGGCTACACCTTC